A selection of T cell receptor beta chains follows, all from one sample in a study of identical twins. TCRdb re-analysed the 5' RACE reads in MiXCR, keeping a single row per CDR3 protein. Counted here are about 530,000 distinct CDR3 sequences, 20% to 25% occurring once; the ten biggest clones make up 0.48%. These data were likewise used in another study, on yellow fever vaccine responses in identical twins.

The sample taken for sequencing was CD4+ T cells sorted from blood. Source of these receptors: a woman younger than 35 in good health. The CDR3 runs from the conserved cysteine through the conserved F or W. The D gene is left open where the match is weak. Size is omitted from some rows. Given values are once, few, many or a class for expanded clones.

clone size | J gene | D gene | CDR3 length | V gene | CDR3 protein | CDR3 DNA
few | TRBJ1-4 | . | 12 | TRBV11-2 | CASSFDRGELFF | TGTGCCAGCAGCTTTGATAGGGGGGAACTGTTTTTT
few | TRBJ2-3 | TRBD2 | 16 | TRBV7-2 | CASSPTSGRGTDTQYF | TGTGCCAGCAGCCCCACTAGCGGGAGAGGTACAGATACGCAGTATTTT
few | TRBJ2-3 | . | 14 | TRBV28 | CASSPSRRTDTQYF | TGTGCCAGCAGTCCCAGTCGTCGCACAGATACGCAGTATTTT
few | TRBJ2-2 | . | 17 | TRBV3-1 | CASSLADSHRSAGELFF | TGTGCCAGCAGCCTCGCCGATTCGCACAGGTCGGCCGGGGAGCTGTTTTTT
many | TRBJ2-7 | TRBD2 | 15 | TRBV6-5 | CASSSRTSGSYEQYF | TGTGCCAGCAGTTCCCGGACTAGCGGGAGTTACGAGCAGTACTTC
. | TRBJ2-1 | TRBD2 | 20 | TRBV11-2 | CASSLEGTSGRALSYNEQFF | TGTGCCAGCAGCTTAGAGGGGACTAGCGGGAGGGCCCTCTCCTACAATGAGCAGTTCTTC
few | TRBJ2-5 | . | 15 | TRBV11-2 | CASSLFRGQAETQYF | TGTGCCAGCAGCTTATTCCGTGGGCAGGCGGAGACCCAGTACTTC
. | TRBJ2-5 | TRBD1 | 13 | TRBV28 | CASMDRGKETQYF | TGTGCCAGCATGGACAGGGGGAAAGAGACCCAGTACTTC
. | TRBJ1-2 | . | 13 | TRBV12-3/TRBV12-4 | CASQPARNYGYTF | TGTGCCAGCCAACCTGCACGAAACTATGGCTACACCTTC
few | TRBJ2-2 | TRBD2 | 16 | TRBV5-1 | CASSPTSGVNTGELFF | TGCGCCAGCAGCCCAACTAGCGGGGTGAACACCGGGGAGCTGTTTTTT
. | TRBJ1-1 | . | 14 | TRBV6-9 | CASSSRAGNTEAFF | TGTGCCAGCAGTTCCCGAGCGGGGAACACTGAAGCTTTCTTT
few | TRBJ1-1 | . | 14 | TRBV5-1 | CASSATGGLTEAFF | TGCGCCAGCAGCGCGACCGGGGGCCTGACTGAAGCTTTCTTT
many | TRBJ2-3 | . | 13 | TRBV20-1 | CSAVIDKRDTQYF | TGCAGTGCCGTCATTGATAAGCGGGATACGCAGTATTTT
. | TRBJ1-1 | . | 12 | TRBV20-1 | CSAMGIHTEAFF | TGCAGTGCTATGGGGATTCACACTGAAGCTTTCTTT
. | TRBJ1-4 | . | 15 | TRBV4-1 | CASSQEGPPGEKLFF | TGCGCCAGCAGCCAAGAGGGACCACCCGGGGAAAAACTGTTTTTT
few | TRBJ2-5 | . | 16 | TRBV5-1 | CASSFLSGIRGETQYF | TGCGCCAGCAGCTTCCTAAGTGGGATTAGGGGAGAGACCCAGTACTTC
. | TRBJ1-5 | . | 13 | TRBV7-3 | CASSLFHNQPQHF | TGTGCCAGCAGCTTATTTCACAATCAGCCCCAGCATTTT
. | TRBJ2-2 | . | 15 | TRBV24-1 | CATSDTIGDTGELFF | TGTGCCACCAGTGATACTATAGGGGACACCGGGGAGCTGTTTTTT
. | TRBJ2-7 | TRBD1 | 13 | TRBV29-1 | CSGGTGGTYEQYF | TGCAGCGGGGGGACAGGGGGGACCTACGAGCAGTACTTC
few | TRBJ2-1 | TRBD2 | 16 | TRBV7-9 | CASSFARSGSTDEQFF | TGTGCCAGCAGCTTTGCGCGGAGCGGGAGCACCGATGAGCAGTTCTTC
few | TRBJ1-4 | . | 17 | TRBV4-1 | CASSPTYTTGPNEKLFF | TGCGCCAGCAGCCCTACGTACACCACAGGGCCAAATGAAAAACTGTTTTTT
. | TRBJ2-3 | TRBD1 | 19 | TRBV10-3 | CAISEYSLVRGSGTDTQYF | TGTGCCATCAGTGAGTACTCCCTTGTCAGGGGGTCTGGCACAGATACGCAGTATTTT
few | TRBJ2-1 | . | 17 | TRBV24-1 | CATSGLLGAGGYNEQFF | TGTGCCACCAGTGGCCTCCTAGGGGCTGGAGGATACAATGAGCAGTTCTTC
few | TRBJ2-2 | TRBD1 | 16 | TRBV5-6 | CASSPARTGVTGELFF | TGTGCCAGCAGCCCGGCCCGGACAGGGGTTACCGGGGAGCTGTTTTTT
. | TRBJ2-5 | TRBD2 | 16 | TRBV6-5 | CASSYSGRVTAETQYF | TGTGCCAGCAGTTACTCGGGGAGGGTCACGGCAGAGACCCAGTACTTC
. | TRBJ1-1 | . | 15 | TRBV5-1 | CASSQGWLGNTEAFF | TGCGCCAGCAGCCAGGGGTGGTTGGGGAACACTGAAGCTTTCTTT
. | TRBJ2-6 | . | 13 | TRBV7-2 | CASSFFGSSVLTF | TGTGCCAGCAGCTTTTTCGGATCTTCCGTCCTGACTTTC
. | TRBJ2-7 | . | 16 | TRBV7-8 | CASSLMSSVGSYEQYF | TGTGCCAGCAGCTTAATGAGTAGCGTTGGCTCTTACGAGCAGTACTTC
. | TRBJ2-7 | TRBD1 | 15 | TRBV7-9 | CASSLGRDRGYEQYF | TGTGCCAGCAGCTTAGGGAGGGACAGGGGCTACGAGCAGTACTTC
few | TRBJ2-1 | . | 15 | TRBV3-1 | CASSQDSVSYNEQFF | TGTGCCAGCAGCCAAGACTCGGTCTCCTACAATGAGCAGTTCTTC
few | TRBJ1-4 | TRBD1 | 19 | TRBV7-8 | CASSLHRGTGGFRIEKLFF | TGTGCCAGCAGCTTACACCGCGGGACAGGGGGATTCAGGATCGAAAAACTGTTTTTT
few | TRBJ1-3 | . | 14 | TRBV20-1 | CSARGRTSGNTIYF | TGCAGTGCTAGGGGACGGACCTCTGGAAACACCATATATTTT
few | TRBJ2-2 | . | 16 | TRBV5-1 | CASSFYSGRGTGELFF | TGCGCCAGCAGCTTTTACTCAGGGAGAGGAACCGGGGAGCTGTTTTTT
. | TRBJ2-2 | . | 14 | TRBV7-6 | CASSSQPGTGELFF | TGTGCCAGCAGCTCCCAACCAGGGACCGGGGAGCTGTTTTTT
few | TRBJ1-4 | TRBD1 | 15 | TRBV18 | CASSPRTGEGEKLFF | TGTGCCAGCTCCCCCAGGACAGGGGAGGGTGAAAAACTGTTTTTT
. | TRBJ2-3 | TRBD1 | 16 | TRBV7-9 | CASSLALRGRADTQYF | TGTGCCAGCAGCTTAGCGCTGAGGGGGCGAGCAGATACGCAGTATTTT
. | TRBJ1-4 | TRBD1 | 16 | TRBV12-3/TRBV12-4 | CASTYLGGLGNEKLFF | TGTGCCAGCACGTACCTAGGGGGCCTGGGAAATGAAAAACTGTTTTTT
few | TRBJ2-1 | TRBD2 | 21 | TRBV12-3/TRBV12-4 | CASTFRIGGRSGRSSYNEQFF | TGTGCCAGCACCTTTAGGATAGGTGGGCGTAGCGGGAGGAGCTCCTACAATGAGCAGTTCTTC
few | TRBJ1-1 | . | 13 | TRBV12-3/TRBV12-4 | CASSFETNTEAFF | TGTGCCAGCAGTTTCGAGACGAACACTGAAGCTTTCTTT
once | TRBJ2-1 | . | 14 | TRBV6-1 | CASSKQGWNNEQFF | TGTGCCAGCTCTAAACAGGGTTGGAACAATGAGCAGTTCTTC
few | TRBJ2-1 | TRBD1 | 13 | TRBV12-3/TRBV12-4 | CASSLQGATEQFF | TGTGCCAGCAGTTTACAGGGGGCAACTGAGCAGTTCTTC
. | TRBJ2-7 | TRBD1 | 14 | TRBV7-2 | CASSPRTGLYEQYF | TGTGCCAGCAGCCCGAGGACAGGGTTGTACGAGCAGTACTTC
. | TRBJ1-1 | . | 13 | TRBV12-3/TRBV12-4 | CASTSGRNTEAFF | TGTGCCAGCACCTCGGGGAGGAACACTGAAGCTTTCTTT
. | TRBJ1-1 | . | 12 | TRBV20-1 | CSARAGFSEAFF | TGCAGTGCTAGAGCTGGGTTTTCTGAAGCTTTCTTT
. | TRBJ2-1 | TRBD2 | 14 | TRBV20-1 | CSARWAGGNNEQFF | TGCAGTGCTAGGTGGGCGGGGGGGAATAATGAGCAGTTCTTC
. | TRBJ2-3 | . | 14 | TRBV3-1 | CASSHGESTDTQYF | TGTGCCAGCAGCCATGGCGAGAGCACAGATACGCAGTATTTT
. | TRBJ2-2 | . | 15 | TRBV24-1 | CATSDLLPTTGELFF | TGTGCCACCAGTGATTTGCTCCCCACCACCGGGGAGCTGTTTTTT
few | TRBJ2-7 | . | 13 | TRBV21-1 | CANRTSGIHEQYF | TGTGCCAACAGGACTAGCGGGATCCACGAGCAGTACTTC
few | TRBJ1-6 | . | 17 | TRBV12-3/TRBV12-4 | CASSLGGFTLHNSPLHF | TGTGCCAGCAGTTTGGGGGGATTCACGCTACATAATTCACCCCTCCACTTT
few | TRBJ2-7 | . | 12 | TRBV11-2 | CASSLVRSEQYF | TGTGCCAGCAGCTTAGTTCGGAGTGAGCAGTACTTC
. | TRBJ2-1 | TRBD1 | 18 | TRBV5-1 | CASSLASGTGKPYNEQFF | TGCGCCAGCAGCCTAGCCTCCGGGACAGGGAAACCCTACAATGAGCAGTTCTTC
few | TRBJ1-2 | TRBD1 | 15 | TRBV29-1 | CSVGYRGTVRDGYTF | TGCAGCGTTGGGTATAGGGGGACAGTACGTGATGGCTACACCTTC
. | TRBJ2-1 | TRBD1 | 15 | TRBV5-1 | CASSPRTGPNNEQFF | TGCGCCAGCAGCCCCCGGACAGGACCTAACAATGAGCAGTTCTTC
. | TRBJ2-3 | . | 21 | TRBV25-1 | CASSETPERFEGIQSTDTRYF | TGTGCCAGCAGTGAGACCCCCGAGAGGTTCGAAGGGATCCAGAGCACAGATACGCGGTATTTT
few | TRBJ2-2 | . | 16 | TRBV6-5 | CASSYSGGGGTGELFF | TGTGCCAGCAGTTACTCAGGGGGAGGGGGCACCGGGGAGCTGTTTTTT
. | TRBJ2-7 | . | 11 | TRBV29-1 | CSVETSLGQYF | TGCAGCGTTGAAACCTCCCTCGGGCAGTACTTC